Detailed here is one T cell receptor (beta chain). Its antigen is unidentified. In germline, CDR1 is MNHNS, CDR2 SASEGT. The V segment lost 5 bases and the J segment 2 bases; nucleotides outside the gene matches: 12. The CDR3 length is 18 residues. The data belong to a study of T cells in Graves' hyperthyroidism and ophthalmopathy. As for the study in general: Peripheral blood draws took place at initial diagnosis, ahead of any treatment.

Researchers took RNA transcripts and amplified the TCR beta CDR3 regions from them. Using the HTBI primer set, a first-round RT-PCR was run on the TCR CDR3. Using its own MiXCR run on the multiplex PCR reads, TCRdb lists one record per CDR3 protein. Among about 740,000 distinct CDR3 sequences listed, about 15% were seen once. Stability of Graves' hyperthyroidism was defined as absent ophthalmopathy progression within 18 months. The hyperthyroidism patients had all been newly diagnosed, and their disease duration was under 2 months. Their ages ranged from 18 to 65 years. Study-wide results and caveats: Most thyroid-expanded clonotypes above 0.001 were also found in blood.

This rearrangement joins TRBV6-1 to TRBJ2-2; the match to TRBD2 covers 9 bases. The sequenced sample was blood. This clonotype was obtained from a woman aged 18-35 years with Graves' hyperthyroidism. CDR3 bases: TGTGCCAGCAGTCACGGCCTAGCGGGAATCCTAAACACCGGGGAGCTGTTTTTT. It codes for CASSHGLAGILNTGELFF.